This T cell receptor (beta chain) was observed in a study of blood T cells in healthy people across ages. Sample-barcoded 5' priming and a J-beta primer mix drove a second PCR of about 6 to 12 cycles. TCRdb redid the calling of the 5' RACE reads with MiXCR, one entry per CDR3 protein. Of roughly 700,000 distinct CDR3 sequences in the sample, about 30% were seen once. This clonotype was observed many times. What it binds is not known. General study findings and limits: Because sorting was not performed, PBMCs prevented conclusive naive versus antigen-experienced comparison.

V shed 4 bases and J shed 3 bases, with 12 bases lying between them. The CDR3 has 14 residues. Germline loops: CDR1 LGHDT, CDR2 YNNKEL (reference sequence). This rearrangement joins TRBV3-1 to TRBJ2-5; TRBD2 might be the D (5 bases). The receptor was isolated from a woman older than 75 in good health. Sequenced material: blood. The CDR3 protein is CASSLAGVEETQYF. The CDR3 nucleotides read TGTGCCAGCAGCCTCGCCGGGGTGGAAGAGACCCAGTACTTC.